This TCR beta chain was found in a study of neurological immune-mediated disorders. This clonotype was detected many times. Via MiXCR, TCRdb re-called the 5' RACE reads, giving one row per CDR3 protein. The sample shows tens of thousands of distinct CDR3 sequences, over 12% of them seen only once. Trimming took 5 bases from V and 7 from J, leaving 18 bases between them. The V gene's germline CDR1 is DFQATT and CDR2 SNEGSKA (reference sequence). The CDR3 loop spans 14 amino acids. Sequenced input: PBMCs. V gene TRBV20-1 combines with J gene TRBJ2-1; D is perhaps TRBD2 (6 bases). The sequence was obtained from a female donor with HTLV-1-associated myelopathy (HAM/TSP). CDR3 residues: CSAWTTGLSNEQFF. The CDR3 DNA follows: TGCAGTGCTTGGACTACCGGGTTGTCGAATGAGCAGTTCTTC.